This T cell receptor beta chain was captured by sequencing in a study of shared clonotypes between healthy human individuals. Sequencing was performed with immunoSEQ multiplex PCR; in TCRdb, only in-frame clones are kept and a portion is missing. Among a few million clones listed, 90% to 95% were seen once. Per the germline V gene, CDR1 is SGHRS and CDR2 is YFSETQ. V was trimmed by 2 bases and J by 4 bases, leaving 15 bases between them. The CDR3 spans 16 residues. The healthy adult donors were HIV-negative and reported no recent acute infections or vaccinations. The sequence was collected from a man younger than 35 in good health. Some clones in this sample may be carry-over from other donors' samples. The chain combines TRBV5-1 with TRBJ2-2; TRBD2 might be the D (6 bases). The sequenced sample was naive CD4+ T cells from PBMCs. Stated subset: CD45RA+ positively selected. As DNA, the CDR3 is TGCGCCAGCAGCTTTGTTACGGGAGTAGGCACCGGGGAGCTGTTTTTT. Translation gives CASSFVTGVGTGELFF.